This T cell receptor beta chain was obtained from a study of T-cell reconstitution after alpha-beta-depleted transplantation in children. The study's findings and limits: Some patients showed high day-60 TCRbeta diversity, which derived from surviving recipient T cells and thymic progenitors. Counts and diversity of T cells one year after transplant came mostly from newly produced T cells. Several hundred expanded graft clones reportedly gave rise to the alpha-beta T cells present about two months after transplant.

This clonotype was detected a few times. Its target is unknown. Library preparation (for TCRbeta) was performed with unique molecular identifiers. Each CDR3 protein gets one entry after TCRdb re-called the PCR reads with MiXCR. The sample holds hundreds of thousands of distinct CDR3 sequences; 6.5% to 9% are singletons and the top ten take just under 6.5%. Sample: PBMCs, mostly from graft donor cells, taken 180 days after TCRalphabeta/CD19-depleted stem cell transplant. The TCR comes from a male patient younger than 18 who had a stem cell transplant for acute lymphoblastic leukemia, so the T cells may come from the graft donor.

The DNA of the CDR3 is TGTGCCAGCAGCCTCTGGGGGGCCGTGACCTCCTACGAGCAGTACTTC. Amino acids: CASSLWGAVTSYEQYF. The chain employs TRBV28 and TRBJ2-7; D might be TRBD1 or TRBD2, each matching 6 bases. V was pared by 6 bases and J by 0 bases, with 18 bases between. The CDR3 sequence is 16 residues long. Germline V gene data show CDR1 as MDHEN and CDR2 as SYDVKM.